This T cell receptor beta chain was captured by sequencing in a study of PD-1 blockade in classical Hodgkin lymphoma. The data were produced by immunoSEQ multiplex PCR, yet TCRdb's version contains in-frame clones alone and is incomplete. The sample holds roughly 30,000 clones, roughly 80% seen once. Time point meaning: cycle 4 day 1 (C4D1), after about 6 weeks of nivolumab. Each of the patients experienced relapse following autologous stem cell transplantation, and their brentuximab vedotin exposure differed. Starting with thawed PBMCs, CD4+ T cells were purified by magnetic negative selection. Best outcomes ranged across complete response, partial response and progressive disease. Germline loops: CDR1 MNHNY, CDR2 SVGAGI (reference sequence). The CDR3 length is 13 residues. The V gene lost 3 bases and the J gene lost 7 bases, with 12 bases spanning the gap. On this clone itself: Its specificity is unknown.

Overall study findings and caveats: It was reported that newly diagnosed patients had less baseline TCR diversity than healthy donors.

The receptor's source is a human donor with classical Hodgkin lymphoma. Sequenced material: CD4+ T cells from blood, taken before the fourth cycle of nivolumab. The V call is TRBV6-6, the J call TRBJ1-1; tentative D call: TRBD1 (6 bases). CDR3 residues: CASSYQGRGEAFF. The CDR3 coding sequence is TGTGCCAGCAGTTATCAGGGGAGGGGTGAAGCTTTCTTT.